Following are 8 T cell receptor beta chains from one sample sequenced in a study of blood T cell repertoires in COVID-19. Sequenced by immunoSEQ multiplex PCR; TCRdb stores in-frame clones only, minus some. The table includes tens of thousands of clones, about 90% detected once. The sequenced sample was peripheral blood. All receptors come from a human donor in a cohort sampled during active COVID-19.

V gene TRBV6-1 combines with J gene TRBJ2-7; 12 bases align to TRBD1. Germline V lookup: CDR1 MNHNS, CDR2 SASEGT. Trimming cost V 3 bases and J 7 bases; bases outside gene matches: 7. The CDR3 sequence is 15 residues long. The DNA for the CDR3 is TGTGCCAGCAGTGACAGGGACAGGGGGCCGGGTGAGCAGTACTTC. Its translation is CASSDRDRGPGEQYF.

The chain links TRBV7-3 to TRBJ2-1; TRBD2 matches at 10 bases. The CDR3 is 15 amino acids. Trimming at V came to 5 bases and at J to 6 bases, leaving 7 bases not matched to a gene. In germline, CDR1 is SGHTA, CDR2 FQGTGA. CDR3 sequence reads: CASSPQRGGFNEQFF. DNA of the CDR3: TGTGCCAGCAGCCCTCAGCGGGGGGGGTTCAATGAGCAGTTCTTC.

The count of this clone is one. The chain carries TRBV5-5 and TRBJ2-1, with TRBD1 as a possible D gene (6 bases). The CDR3 contains 15 residues. In germline, CDR1 is SGHKS, CDR2 YYEKEE (reference sequence). V was trimmed by 0 bases and J by 9 bases, leaving 16 bases between them. The CDR3 protein is CASSLVRQGQAEQFF. The CDR3 nucleotides are TGTGCCAGCAGCTTGGTTCGTCAGGGGCAGGCTGAGCAGTTCTTC. Full variable domain (outside the CDR3, taken from reference TRBV5-5 and TRBJ2-1): DAGVTQSPTHLIKTRGQQVTLRCSPISGHKSVSWYQQVLGQGPQFIFQYYEKEERGRGNFPDRFSARQFPNYSSELNVNALLLGDSALYLCASSLVRQGQAEQFFGPGTRLTVL.

The V and J genes are TRBV5-1 and TRBJ2-7, with D possibly TRBD2 on 5 matching bases. The CDR3 has 15 residues. V lost 0 bases, J lost 6 bases, and 16 bases lay in between. Germline assignment: CDR1 SGHRS and CDR2 YFSETQ. CDR3 bases: TGCGCCAGCAGCTTGGCTGAGACTATGGGTACCGAGCAGTACTTC. Translating gives CASSLAETMGTEQYF.

This chain links TRBV18 with TRBJ2-3, with 13 bases fitting TRBD2. V shed 6 bases, J shed 2 bases, and the junction held 8 bases outside the gene matches. Germline CDR1 and CDR2: KGHSH and LQKENI. The CDR3 length is 17 residues. The CDR3 reads CASSPAGLAGVTDTQYF. The CDR3 coding sequence is TGTGCCAGCTCCCCTGCTGGACTAGCGGGGGTCACAGATACGCAGTATTTT.

This chain links TRBV7-2 with TRBJ2-5, with TRBD2 as a possible D gene (6 bases). The CDR3 has 15 amino acids. Germline V gene sequence: CDR1 SGHTA, CDR2 FQGNSA. Trimming cost V 0 bases and J 4 bases, with 12 bases left between them. The CDR3 here is CASSLAGGRGETQYF. CDR3 DNA sequence: TGTGCCAGCAGCTTAGCGGGGGGTCGGGGAGAGACCCAGTACTTC.

This chain links TRBV10-3 with TRBJ2-7; weak D call: TRBD2 (6 bases). Germline CDR1 is ENHRY and CDR2 is SYGVKD. V was pared by 6 bases and J by 4 bases, with 10 bases between. The CDR3 contains 12 residues. CDR3 loop: CAISTGSYEQYF. CDR3 in DNA: TGTGCCATCAGCACCGGGAGTTACGAGCAGTACTTC.

The genes are TRBV3-1 (or the pseudogene TRBV3-2) and TRBJ2-2; perhaps TRBD2 as D (6 bases). Trimming took 1 base from V and 2 from J, leaving 17 bases between them. The CDR3 consists of 18 residues. The germline CDR1 and CDR2 sequences are LGHDT and YNNKEL (reference sequence). DNA for the CDR3: TGTGCCAGCAGCCAAGTCTGGGGAGGCCGGGCCAACACCGGGGAGCTGTTTTTT. Protein: CASSQVWGGRANTGELFF.